The rows below give T cell receptor beta chains drawn from one sample of a study of vaccination and CD4 T cells after COVID-19. TCRdb used MiXCR to reprocess the PCR reads, holding one entry per CDR3 protein. The sample holds about 26,000 distinct CDR3 sequences; less than 50% are singletons and the top ten take approximately 10%. The antigens for these receptors are not known. Sequencing was performed on CD4+ T cells from blood, cultured in vitro. These receptors were taken from a human donor who had recovered from COVID-19. The CDR3 runs from the conserved cysteine through the conserved F or W. A D gene is named only where the DNA matches it firmly. Clone sizes are given selectively: once, few, many, or a class where the clone is expanded.

D | J | V | size | DNA | CDR3
NA | TRBJ1-5 | TRBV7-2 | few | TGTGCCAGCAGCTCACAGGGTTGGGGGCAGCCCCAGCATTTT | CASSSQGWGQPQHF
TRBD1 | TRBJ1-2 | TRBV11-2 | NA | TGTGCCAGCAGCCGGGACAGGAGCGATGGCTACACCTTC | CASSRDRSDGYTF
TRBD1 | TRBJ1-6 | TRBV11-1 | NA | TGTGCCAGCAGCTTGGGGTCCGGACAGGGCCGTTCACCCCTCCACTTT | CASSLGSGQGRSPLHF
TRBD1 | TRBJ1-5 | TRBV28 | few | TGTGCCAGCAGAGCTCCGGGACAGGGAGTCTCTCAGCCCCAGCATTTT | CASRAPGQGVSQPQHF
NA | TRBJ1-1 | TRBV27 | few | TGTGCCAGCACATTTCCGGCAGGGGCGGGCAGGGGACTCACTGAAGCTTTCTTT | CASTFPAGAGRGLTEAFF
NA | TRBJ1-3 | TRBV28 | once | TGTGCCAGCAGTTTTCCAGGGGCTCACTCTGGAAACACCATATATTTT | CASSFPGAHSGNTIYF
NA | TRBJ1-5 | TRBV6-2/TRBV6-3 | NA | TGTGCCAGCAGTAAGACGGGGGGACTTAGCAATCAGCCCCAGCATTTT | CASSKTGGLSNQPQHF
NA | TRBJ2-5 | TRBV6-5 | NA | TGTGCCAGCAGTTTTCAGGGGGGGGAGACCCAGTACTTC | CASSFQGGETQYF
TRBD1 | TRBJ1-2 | TRBV19 | few | TGTGCCAGTAGTACCCCGGGACAGCCCTTCTATGGCTACACCTTC | CASSTPGQPFYGYTF
NA | TRBJ2-7 | TRBV12-3/TRBV12-4 | NA | TGTGCCAGCAGTTTTGGCGGGTACGAGCAGTACTTC | CASSFGGYEQYF
TRBD1 | TRBJ1-2 | TRBV12-3/TRBV12-4 | NA | TGTGCCAGCAGTTTAGGGGGGACAGTTTATGGCTACACCTTC | CASSLGGTVYGYTF
NA | TRBJ1-2 | TRBV6-5 | few | TGTGCCAGCAGTTACGAGGGGAGGGGGAGGGGTTACTATGGCTACACCTTC | CASSYEGRGRGYYGYTF
TRBD1 | TRBJ1-2 | TRBV2 | NA | TGTGCCAGCAGTGCTAGGGCAGGGGGCGCAAAAGGCTATGGCAACACCTTC | CASSARAGGAKGYGNTF
NA | TRBJ2-3 | TRBV5-1 | NA | TGCGCCAGCAGCACAGGGCCCACAGATACGCAGTATTTT | CASSTGPTDTQYF
NA | TRBJ2-1 | TRBV7-2 | few | TGTGCCAGCAGCTTAGACAATGAGCAGTTCTTC | CASSLDNEQFF
TRBD2 | TRBJ2-7 | TRBV2 | once | TGTGCGTCGGGGGGTGAGGGATCCTACGAGCAGTACTTC | CASGGEGSYEQYF
NA | TRBJ2-2 | TRBV2 | few | TGTGCCAGCAGTGAAGCAGGGAGCGCCGGGGAGCTGTTTTTT | CASSEAGSAGELFF
NA | TRBJ1-5 | TRBV28 | NA | TGTGCCAGCAGTCTCAATGGGCAGCCCCAGCATTTT | CASSLNGQPQHF
NA | TRBJ2-2 | TRBV20-1 | NA | TGCAGTGGCGATACGGGGAACACCGGGGAGCTGTTTTTT | CSGDTGNTGELFF
TRBD2 | TRBJ2-7 | TRBV20-1 | NA | TGCAGTGCTAGAGATCCTCTAGCGGGAGTCGTTGAGCAGTACTTC | CSARDPLAGVVEQYF
NA | TRBJ2-3 | TRBV2 | few | TGTGCCAGCAGTTCCCGGGACATCACAGATACGCAGTATTTT | CASSSRDITDTQYF
TRBD1 | TRBJ2-3 | TRBV12-5 | few | TGTGCTAGTGGCAGGGACAGGGGCACAACCAGCACAGATACGCAGTATTTT | CASGRDRGTTSTDTQYF
NA | TRBJ1-5 | TRBV7-2 | few | TGTGCCAGCAGCTTAGATAATCAGAGCGCCCAGCATTTT | CASSLDNQSAQHF
NA | TRBJ1-2 | TRBV7-3 | NA | TGTGCCAGCAGCGTTGGAGGGGACTATGGCTACACCTTC | CASSVGGDYGYTF
NA | TRBJ2-1 | TRBV19 | NA | TGTGCCACCTACCCGGGAACCACCTACAATGAGCAGTTCTTC | CATYPGTTYNEQFF
TRBD2 | TRBJ2-1 | TRBV7-7 | NA | TGTGCCAGCAGCATGACTAGCGGGGGGGCTAATGAGCAGTTCTTC | CASSMTSGGANEQFF
NA | TRBJ2-2 | TRBV27 | few | TGTGCCAGCAGTTTAGACCTGTACACCGGGGAGCTGTTTTTT | CASSLDLYTGELFF
NA | TRBJ1-5 | TRBV19 | NA | TGTGCCAGTAGTATGAGCACGGGCAAAAATCAGCCCCAGCATTTT | CASSMSTGKNQPQHF
TRBD2 | TRBJ2-1 | TRBV7-9 | NA | TGTGCCAGCACCCGGACTAGCGGGGGAAACAATGAGCAGTTCTTC | CASTRTSGGNNEQFF
NA | TRBJ2-1 | TRBV20-1 | NA | TGCAGTGCTAGTTTAGTGGGCGACAATGAGCAGTTCTTC | CSASLVGDNEQFF
TRBD1 | TRBJ2-2 | TRBV19 | few | TGTGCCAGTAGGACAACAGGGGTAAACACCGGGGAGCTGTTTTTT | CASRTTGVNTGELFF
TRBD1 | TRBJ1-2 | TRBV18 | NA | TGTGCCAGCTCACCAGCAGACCGACAGGGACTGAACTATGGCTACACCTTC | CASSPADRQGLNYGYTF
NA | TRBJ1-1 | TRBV29-1 | NA | TGCAGCGTTGGATCAGGTGTCGACACTGAAGCTTTCTTT | CSVGSGVDTEAFF
NA | TRBJ2-5 | TRBV3-1 | NA | TGTGCCAGCAGCCAAGGGTTGAGGACTTACCCCCCGGAGACCCAGTACTTC | CASSQGLRTYPPETQYF
NA | TRBJ1-1 | TRBV2 | NA | TGTGCCAGCAGGGGGCTTACGAACACTGAAGCTTTCTTT | CASRGLTNTEAFF
NA | TRBJ1-5 | TRBV10-2 | NA | TGCGCCAGCAGTGAGTCGAACTCTCGTCCCCAGCATTTT | CASSESNSRPQHF
TRBD2 | TRBJ2-2 | TRBV19 | few | TGTGCCAGTAGTAGGGGAGGGTATAACACCGGGGAGCTGTTTTTT | CASSRGGYNTGELFF
TRBD2 | TRBJ2-7 | TRBV7-2 | few | TGTGCCAGCACTATTAGGAGGTCGTCTAGCGGGGCCTACGAGCAGTACTTC | CASTIRRSSSGAYEQYF
NA | TRBJ1-2 | TRBV6-1 | few | TGTGCCAGCAGTCGGATGGGAGGGGGGCAGGGCTCCAGGGGCTACACCTTC | CASSRMGGGQGSRGYTF
NA | TRBJ1-2 | TRBV7-2 | few | TGTGCCAGCAGCTTAGCGCTCCGGGTGGGGGAAAACTATGGCTACACCTTC | CASSLALRVGENYGYTF
NA | TRBJ1-1 | TRBV10-3 | once | TGTGCCATCAGGGACGGAAACACTGAAGCTTTCTTT | CAIRDGNTEAFF
NA | TRBJ2-7 | TRBV20-1 | NA | TGCAGTGCTCGTAGTGGTAGCAACTACGAGCAGTACTTC | CSARSGSNYEQYF
NA | TRBJ1-2 | TRBV20-1 | NA | TGCAGTGCCGGACATACCCTCTATGGCTACACCTTC | CSAGHTLYGYTF
TRBD1 | TRBJ1-1 | TRBV5-1 | few | TGCGCCAGCAGCTTCCACACCCCGGGACAGCCTAACACTGAAGCTTTCTTT | CASSFHTPGQPNTEAFF
NA | TRBJ1-5 | TRBV19 | NA | TGTGCCAGTAGGCCACAACCCCAGGCCCATCAGCCCCAGCATTTT | CASRPQPQAHQPQHF
NA | TRBJ2-5 | TRBV19 | NA | TGTGCCAGTAGTCCAAGACAAACGGCCCAAGAGACCCAGTACTTC | CASSPRQTAQETQYF
TRBD2 | TRBJ2-3 | TRBV20-1 | NA | TGCAGTGCTAGAGATTACGCGGGAGGAGATACGCAGTATTTT | CSARDYAGGDTQYF
NA | TRBJ2-5 | TRBV5-1 | few | TGCGCCAGCAGCTTAACCGGGAGCTCGAGGGGGGAGACCCAGTACTTC | CASSLTGSSRGETQYF
TRBD2 | TRBJ2-3 | TRBV12-3/TRBV12-4 | few | TGTGCCAGCAGTCAAGCTCGGGGGGGGGATACGCAGTATTTT | CASSQARGGDTQYF
TRBD1 | TRBJ2-3 | TRBV7-3 | NA | TGTGCCAGCAGCTTAACAGGACAGGGCTCGGGGACAGATACGCAGTATTTT | CASSLTGQGSGTDTQYF
TRBD2 | TRBJ2-1 | TRBV24-1 | NA | TGTGCCACCAGTGATGCCAGGACTAGCGGGAGAGATGAGCGGTTCTTC | CATSDARTSGRDERFF
NA | TRBJ2-5 | TRBV18 | NA | TGTGCCAGCTCACCAATGCTCCTCGAGGTGAGGCCAGAGACCCAGTACTTC | CASSPMLLEVRPETQYF
NA | TRBJ1-2 | TRBV5-8 | few | TGTGCCACAATGAACCAACCGGGACCGGGCTTCGGCTATGGCTACACCTTC | CATMNQPGPGFGYGYTF
TRBD1 | TRBJ2-2 | TRBV20-1 | NA | TGCAGTGCTTGGGGACAGGGGGCGGTCACCGGGGAGCTGTTTTTT | CSAWGQGAVTGELFF
NA | TRBJ2-7 | TRBV18 | NA | TGTGCCAGCTCACCCGACAGGTTAATCGAGCAGTACTTC | CASSPDRLIEQYF
NA | TRBJ2-7 | TRBV7-2 | few | TGTGCCAGCAGCTTACTCTACGAGCAGTACTTC | CASSLLYEQYF
TRBD1 | TRBJ1-4 | TRBV19 | NA | TGTGCCAGTAGTATACGGACAGGGACGAATGAAAAACTGTTTTTT | CASSIRTGTNEKLFF
NA | TRBJ2-1 | TRBV12-3/TRBV12-4 | NA | TGTGCCAGCAGTCCTCGGACTATTAACGATGGGAATGAGCAGTTCTTC | CASSPRTINDGNEQFF